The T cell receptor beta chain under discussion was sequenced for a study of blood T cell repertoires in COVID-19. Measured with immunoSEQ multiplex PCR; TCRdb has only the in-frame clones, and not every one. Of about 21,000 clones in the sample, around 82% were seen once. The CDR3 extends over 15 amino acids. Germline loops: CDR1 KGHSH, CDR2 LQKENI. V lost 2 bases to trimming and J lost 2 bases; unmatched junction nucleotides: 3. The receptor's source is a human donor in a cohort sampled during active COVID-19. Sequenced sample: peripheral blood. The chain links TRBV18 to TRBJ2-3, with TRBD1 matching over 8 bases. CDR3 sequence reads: CASSPGQGPTDTQYF. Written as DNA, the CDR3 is TGTGCCAGCTCACCAGGACAGGGCCCCACAGATACGCAGTATTTT.